This T cell receptor beta chain was recorded in a study of multiple sclerosis patients with progressive multifocal leukoencephalopathy. The survey-level immunoSEQ assay was used. Libraries were prepared by immunoSEQ multiplex PCR; TCRdb keeps only in-frame clonotypes and omits some of them. The repertoire holds around 30,000 clones, with around 90% as singletons. V lost 5 bases, J lost 3 bases, and 11 bases lay in between. Germline CDR1 LNHDA, CDR2 SQIVND (reference sequence). This CDR3 contains 14 residues. A remark on this clone: Its antigen is still unknown.

Time point meaning: less than 15 months of natalizumab therapy. All PML patients were female, and all patients had earlier interferon beta. Points from the study as a whole: At PML onset, no shared TRBV or TRBJ gene usage was seen.

This TCR was recovered from a human donor with multiple sclerosis. The sequenced sample was PBMCs, obtained from a patient treated with natalizumab. The chain links TRBV19 to TRBJ1-5; D may be TRBD1 (6 bases). The CDR3: CASSGGDTNQPQHF. Here the CDR3 DNA reads TGTGCCAGTAGTGGAGGGGACACCAATCAGCCCCAGCATTTT.